These T cell receptor beta chains were read from a single sample in a study of cytomegalovirus exposure and HLA in healthy donors. This table comes from immunoSEQ multiplex PCR, and its TCRdb copy is limited to in-frame clones, with some not included. The sample has 70,000 or so clones, 91% seen once. The specimen sequenced was PBMCs. These receptors were obtained from a man between 18 and 35 years old in good health and CMV-seronegative. CDR3s include the opening cysteine and the closing phenylalanine or tryptophan. The order of the fields is J gene, V gene, clone size, D gene, CDR3 DNA, CDR3 protein. A D gene is named only where the DNA matches it firmly. Size is omitted from some rows. Given values are once, few, many or a class for expanded clones.

>TRBJ1-1|TRBV7-9|NA|NA
TGTGCCAGCAGCTTAGGAGGGGGGGGCACTGAAGCTTTCTTT
CASSLGGGGTEAFF
>TRBJ2-7|TRBV7-9|once|NA
TGTGCCAGCACCCCATCCTACGAGCAGTACTTC
CASTPSYEQYF
>TRBJ1-1|TRBV30|once|NA
TGTGCCTGGACGCGCGGGGGGATTAACACTGAAGCTTTCTTT
CAWTRGGINTEAFF
>TRBJ1-1|TRBV6-6|NA|TRBD1
TGTGCCAGCAGTTCAGGGGGCATGGGCACTGAAGCTTTCTTT
CASSSGGMGTEAFF
>TRBJ2-2|TRBV11-2|NA|NA
TGTGCCAGACTAGCGAACACCGGGGAGCTGTTTTTT
CARLANTGELFF
>TRBJ1-3|TRBV28|NA|NA
TGTGCGACCGACAGCCCGGCCGACACCATATATTTT
CATDSPADTIYF
>TRBJ1-2|TRBV4-2|NA|NA
TGTGCCAGCAGCCAAGTATCCCAGGGCTCCTATGGCTACACCTTC
CASSQVSQGSYGYTF
>TRBJ2-1|TRBV5-1|NA|NA
TGCGCCAGCAGCTTGGCCGTGGGCGGGGGCGACAATGAGCAGTTCTTC
CASSLAVGGGDNEQFF
>TRBJ2-1|TRBV7-2|NA|TRBD2
TGTGCCAGCAGCTTATTTGACACGACTAGCGGGAGGAACAATGAGCAGTTCTTC
CASSLFDTTSGRNNEQFF
>TRBJ2-1|TRBV4-3|once|TRBD2
TGCGCCAGCAGCCACTCTCGACTAGCGGGAGGGACGAGCTCCTACAATGAGCAGTTCTTC
CASSHSRLAGGTSSYNEQFF
>TRBJ2-7|TRBV20-1|NA|NA
TGCAGTGCTAGGGTAGCTCACGAGCAGTACTTC
CSARVAHEQYF
>TRBJ2-5|TRBV6-5|NA|NA
TGTGCCAGCAGGAAAAACAGGGTCCTACGGCAGACCCAGTACTTC
CASRKNRVLRQTQYF
>TRBJ2-7|TRBV9|NA|NA
TGTGCCAGCAGCCCCCGAATGTCTCTATCTACCTACGAGCAGTACTTC
CASSPRMSLSTYEQYF
>TRBJ2-5|TRBV2|NA|TRBD2
TGTGCCAGTTGCGCTAGCGGCCAAGAGACCCAGTACTTC
CASCASGQETQYF
>TRBJ2-1|TRBV7-9|few|TRBD2
TGTGCCAGCAGCTTAGCGCGGGGGAGCTCCTACAATGAGCAGTTCTTC
CASSLARGSSYNEQFF
>TRBJ1-2|TRBV7-9|NA|NA
TGTGCCAGCTCCTCCCCGACAGGCCCCTATGGCTACACCTTC
CASSSPTGPYGYTF
>TRBJ1-2|TRBV7-2|NA|TRBD1
TGTGCCAGCAGCTTAGCGAGGACAGGGGGCTTCATTTCAGGCTACACCTTC
CASSLARTGGFISGYTF
>TRBJ2-1|TRBV29-1|NA|NA
TGCAGCGTTGGACTCGTACTAGTTCATGAGCAGTTCTTC
CSVGLVLVHEQFF
>TRBJ2-7|TRBV6-6|NA|NA
TGTGCCACCTCAAATTTGGACAGAGCCCCCGAGCAGTACTTC
CATSNLDRAPEQYF
>TRBJ2-1|TRBV12-5|NA|TRBD2
TGTGCTAGTGTGGCTAGCGGCCTCTCCTACAATGAGCAGTTCTTC
CASVASGLSYNEQFF
>TRBJ2-7|TRBV7-9|NA|NA
TGTGCCAGCAGCCCCGCCTGGGCAGCCACCTCCTACGAGCAGTACTTC
CASSPAWAATSYEQYF
>TRBJ2-3|TRBV29-1|NA|TRBD2
TGCAGCGTTCCTAGCGGGAGGAGTAGCACAGATACGCAGTATTTT
CSVPSGRSSTDTQYF
>TRBJ1-1|TRBV11-3|many|NA
TGTGCCAGCAGCTTAGTGTCAGGACTCGGTGAAGCTTTCTTT
CASSLVSGLGEAFF
>TRBJ2-5|TRBV11-3|NA|NA
TGTGCCAGCAGCTCGACAGGTCCAGAGACCCAGTACTTC
CASSSTGPETQYF
>TRBJ1-1|TRBV10-3|NA|TRBD1
TGTGCGACCGGGACAGGGGGCATGAACACTGAAGCTTTCTTT
CATGTGGMNTEAFF
>TRBJ2-5|TRBV30|once|TRBD2
TGTGCCTGGAGTCTGGGGGGGGAGACCCAGTACTTC
CAWSLGGETQYF
>TRBJ1-4|TRBV6-6|NA|TRBD1
TGTGCCAGCAGTCAACAGGGGGTGGGTGAAAAACTGTTTTTT
CASSQQGVGEKLFF
>TRBJ2-7|TRBV7-2|NA|NA
TGTGCCAGCAGCTTAAACTCCTTCGGGATCATATTCTACGAGCAGTACTTC
CASSLNSFGIIFYEQYF
>TRBJ1-1|TRBV27|NA|NA
TGTGCCAGCAGTTTGGAGAGGACAATTGGCACTGAAGCTTTCTTT
CASSLERTIGTEAFF
>TRBJ2-7|TRBV7-2|NA|TRBD2
TGTGCCACCTCCCTCTGGCGGGAGGACGAGCAGTACTTC
CATSLWREDEQYF
>TRBJ1-1|TRBV19|NA|NA
TGTGCCAGTAGTCCGTTGGGGGGAATGGGTGCTTTCTTT
CASSPLGGMGAFF
>TRBJ2-1|TRBV27|NA|TRBD2
TGTGCCAGCAGGGGGGGGGAACCCTCCTACAATGAGCAGTTCTTC
CASRGGEPSYNEQFF
>TRBJ2-3|TRBV11-2|NA|TRBD2
TGTGCCAGCAGCCAAGGAGCGGGGGTTAGCACAGATACGCAGTATTTT
CASSQGAGVSTDTQYF
>TRBJ1-2|TRBV30|NA|TRBD1
TGTGCCTGGGAGAATAAGGACAGGAAGCTCTATGGCTACACCTTC
CAWENKDRKLYGYTF
>TRBJ2-3|TRBV27|NA|NA
TGTGCCAGCAGTCTCTTGAGCACAGATACGCAGTATTTT
CASSLLSTDTQYF
>TRBJ2-1|TRBV28|NA|TRBD2
TGTGCCAGCAGTTTATCTCCCGGGACTAGCGGGAGGGCCCTTAATGAGCAGTTCTTC
CASSLSPGTSGRALNEQFF
>TRBJ1-1|TRBV27|NA|NA
TGTGCCACCAAGACCCCGGGAGGGCAGCGGACTGAAGCTTTCTTT
CATKTPGGQRTEAFF
>TRBJ1-3|TRBV5-5|NA|NA
TGTGCCAGCAGCCTCCAGGCTCCATACGGAAACACCATATATTTT
CASSLQAPYGNTIYF
>TRBJ1-5|TRBV9|few|TRBD1
TGTGCCAGCAGCTCAGGACAGGACCCGATGATGCCCCAGCATTTT
CASSSGQDPMMPQHF
>TRBJ1-2|TRBV6-1|NA|NA
TGTGCCAGCACCCCCGATCGGGGGTATGGCTACACCTTC
CASTPDRGYGYTF
>TRBJ2-7|TRBV7-9|NA|NA
TGTGCCAGCAGCCCCCGGTTGTCTAACGAGCAGTACTTC
CASSPRLSNEQYF
>TRBJ2-7|TRBV6-1|once|TRBD2
TGTGCCATACAGCGGGAGGGCTACGAGCAGTACTTC
CAIQREGYEQYF
>TRBJ2-7|TRBV4-3|NA|TRBD1
TGCGCCAGCAGCCCAGACAGGGGATTGGGCTACGAGCAGTACTTC
CASSPDRGLGYEQYF
>TRBJ2-7|TRBV27|few|TRBD2
TGTGCCAGCAGTCCCTTGGGAGGGCCAAACGAGCAGTACTTC
CASSPLGGPNEQYF
>TRBJ1-1|TRBV6-5|NA|NA
TGTGCCAGCAAAGTAGTAATGAACACTGAAGCTTTCTTT
CASKVVMNTEAFF
>TRBJ2-2|TRBV27|NA|TRBD2
TGTGCCAGCAGGGTAGCGGGAGGGCGGACCGGGGAGCTGTTTTTT
CASRVAGGRTGELFF
>TRBJ2-5|TRBV28|NA|NA
TGTGCCAGCAGTTTAGGGAGTGGGAGAGGCCAAGAGACCCAGTACTTC
CASSLGSGRGQETQYF
>TRBJ2-6|TRBV19|NA|TRBD2
TGTGCCAGTAGTATCCGCGGGGGCTCTGGGGCCAACGTCCTGACTTTC
CASSIRGGSGANVLTF
>TRBJ2-5|TRBV5-1|NA|TRBD2
TGCGCCAGCAGCTTGGTAGCGGGAGATGAGACCCAGTACTTC
CASSLVAGDETQYF
>TRBJ2-1|TRBV4-3|NA|TRBD2
TGCGCCAGCAGCCAAGGCGCGGCGGGCGGGAGCACTGAGCAGTTCTTC
CASSQGAAGGSTEQFF
>TRBJ2-7|TRBV28|NA|NA
TGTGCCAGCAGCCAGCCCGGGACTCTACTAGGGGAGCAGTACTTC
CASSQPGTLLGEQYF
>TRBJ2-1|TRBV7-3|once|NA
TGTGCCAGCAGCCCAAGGCGGGACTACAATGAGCAGTTCTTC
CASSPRRDYNEQFF
>TRBJ2-1|TRBV30|NA|TRBD2
TGTGCCTGGAGTGGGGGGAGGGCCGATGAGCAGTTCTTC
CAWSGGRADEQFF
>TRBJ1-2|TRBV4-3|medium-sized|NA
TGCGCCAGCAGCTATCGGATGGGGGCAGGGGTAGGCTATGGCTACACCTTC
CASSYRMGAGVGYGYTF
>TRBJ2-1|TRBV9|NA|TRBD1
TGTGCCAGCAGCGTAGGGACAGGGTGGGACAATGAGCAGTTCTTC
CASSVGTGWDNEQFF
>TRBJ2-7|TRBV7-9|NA|TRBD1
TGTGCCAGCAGCCAAAGCCAACAGGGGGTCTTCGAGCAGTACTTC
CASSQSQQGVFEQYF
>TRBJ2-1|TRBV28|NA|TRBD2
TGTGCCAGCAGAAAGCGGGACGCGGAGCAGTTCTTC
CASRKRDAEQFF
>TRBJ1-5|TRBV30|NA|NA
TGTGCCTGGAGTCCTCGGCAGGGTGGCCAGCCCCAGCATTTT
CAWSPRQGGQPQHF
>TRBJ2-7|TRBV11-2|NA|TRBD2
TGTGCCAGCAGCATACTCGGGACTAATCCCTACGAGCAGTACTTC
CASSILGTNPYEQYF
>TRBJ1-2|TRBV7-2|NA|NA
TGTGCCAGCAGCTTCTGGGGCAGGGTTGGTGGCTACACCTTC
CASSFWGRVGGYTF